Below, one T cell receptor beta chain is given with its context. Its target antigen remains unknown. Base qualities are not at hand, and no much larger clone is one base apart. The record originates from a study of blood T cell repertoires in COVID-19 (dated by TCRdb to the early 2020s). With respect to the entire study: Collaborator samples came from the United States, Italy and Spain and covered acute and convalescent phases of COVID-19. The prospective study material was composed of cDNA or gDNA derived from T cells, B-cell-depleted T cells, or PBMCs. Subjects who had been exposed to COVID-19, were actively infected with it, or had recovered from it provided the deeply sampled blood TCRbeta repertoires that made up the dataset. A freely available public database, intended as a resource for researchers studying the immune response to SARS-CoV-2, is where the repertoires were released. Samples were obtained from the ongoing ImmuneRACE study (first 160 participants) and from 1,200 or so subjects provided by 6 global collaborators. Nearly every sample came with metadata listing a de-identified subject ID, COVID-19 status, age in years and sex. HLA class I and class II types, where available, came from metadata supplied by the sample provider rather than from assay-based typing.

Collaborating institutions collected whole blood in K2EDTA tubes following their own protocols. For TCRbeta analysis, collaborators shipped samples as frozen whole blood, isolated PBMCs, or DNA extracted from either of those sample types. What the work shows at the level of the full study, not this receptor alone: The quantity of clinical and demographic metadata differed by source and by participant and was supplied without curation.

TCRbeta CDR3 regions were amplified from genomic DNA by means of the immunoSEQ Assay, a bias-controlled multiplex PCR. The study's processing was this. The number of nucleated cells in each sample was estimated by amplification of reference gene primers within the assay. To quantify the absolute abundance of each unique TCRbeta CDR3 rearrangement, sequence reads were collapsed and filtered. Productive Simpson clonality was computed per sample as the square root of Simpson's diversity index over productive rearrangements. In TCRdb, the immuneACCESS table is reduced to in-frame sequences with V and J assigned. These tables do not hold every clone; where another copy was compared, an unresolved V gene accounts for under half, and the others remain unexplained. The V and J calls and clone size come from that table; D and trimming were worked out from the DNA. In this sample the table shows around 140,000 clones, about four fifths of which occur a single time. Jointly, the top ten make up approximately 17% of the sample.

Via the germline V gene (reference sequence), CDR1 is SGHNT and CDR2 YYREEE. V drops 4 bases and J drops 5 bases, leaving 9 bases in between. The CDR3 runs 12 amino acids, cysteine and phenylalanine included. Only the CDR3 portion is preserved as DNA: 36 bases, with reading frame beginning at the first base. This sequence originates from a woman aged 80 or older with acute or convalescent COVID-19. Rearrangement joined TRBV5-4 to TRBJ1-1; no D gene is confidently identified. Sample: peripheral blood. The CDR3 has the sequence CASSRYGTEAFF. The nucleotide sequence is TGTGCCAGCAGCCGGTACGGGACTGAAGCTTTCTTT. Reference TRBV5-4 and TRBJ1-1 genes cover what lies past the CDR3, so the full variable domain is ETGVTQSPTHLIKTRGQQVTLRCSSQSGHNTVSWYQQALGQGPQFIFQYYREEENGRGNFPPRFSGLQFPNYSSELNVNALELDDSALYLCASSRYGTEAFFGQGTRLTVV.